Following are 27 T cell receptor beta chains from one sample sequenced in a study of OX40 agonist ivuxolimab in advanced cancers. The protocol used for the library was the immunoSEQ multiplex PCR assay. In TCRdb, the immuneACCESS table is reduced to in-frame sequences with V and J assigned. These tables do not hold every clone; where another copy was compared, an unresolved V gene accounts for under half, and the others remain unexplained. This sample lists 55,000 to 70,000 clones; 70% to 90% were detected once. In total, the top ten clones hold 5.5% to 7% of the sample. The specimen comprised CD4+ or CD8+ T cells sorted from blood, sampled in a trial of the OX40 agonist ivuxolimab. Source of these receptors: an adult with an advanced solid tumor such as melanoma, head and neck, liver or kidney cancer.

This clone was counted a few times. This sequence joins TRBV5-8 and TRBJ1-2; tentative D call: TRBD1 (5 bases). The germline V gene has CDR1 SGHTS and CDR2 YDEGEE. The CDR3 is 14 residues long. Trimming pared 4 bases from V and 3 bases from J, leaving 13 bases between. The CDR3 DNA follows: TGTGCCAGCAGCCATACCGGGACGGACTATGGCTACACCTTC. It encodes CASSHTGTDYGYTF. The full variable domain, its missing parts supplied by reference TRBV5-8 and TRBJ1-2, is EAGVTQSPTHLIKTRGQQATLRCSPISGHTSVYWYQQALGLGLQFLLWYDEGEERNRGNFPPRFSGRQFPNYSSELNVNALELEDSALYLCASSHTGTDYGYTFGSGTRLTVV.

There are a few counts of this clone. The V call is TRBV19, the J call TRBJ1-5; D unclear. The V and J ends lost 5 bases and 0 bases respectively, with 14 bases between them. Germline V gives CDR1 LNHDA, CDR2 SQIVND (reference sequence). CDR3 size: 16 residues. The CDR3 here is CASSPRLLNSNQPQHF. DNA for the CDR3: TGTGCCAGTAGTCCGCGCCTGTTAAATAGCAATCAGCCCCAGCATTTT.

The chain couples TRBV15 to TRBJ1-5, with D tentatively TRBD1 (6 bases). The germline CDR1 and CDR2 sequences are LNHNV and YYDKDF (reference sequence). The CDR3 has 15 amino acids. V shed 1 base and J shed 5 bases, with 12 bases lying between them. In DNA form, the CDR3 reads TGTGCCACCAGCAGAGGTCGGGGGCCTGATCAGCCCCAGCATTTT. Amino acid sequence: CATSRGRGPDQPQHF.

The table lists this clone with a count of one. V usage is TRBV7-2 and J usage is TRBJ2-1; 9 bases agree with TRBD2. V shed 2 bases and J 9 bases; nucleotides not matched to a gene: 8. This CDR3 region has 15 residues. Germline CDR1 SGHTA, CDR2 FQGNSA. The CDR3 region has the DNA TGTGCCAGCAGCTTACGTCCTAGCGGGGAAGGTGAGCAGTTCTTC. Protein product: CASSLRPSGEGEQFF.

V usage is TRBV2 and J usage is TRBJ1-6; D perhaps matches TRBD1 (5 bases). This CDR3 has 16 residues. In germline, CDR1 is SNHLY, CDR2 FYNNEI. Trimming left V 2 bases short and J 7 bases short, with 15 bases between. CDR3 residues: CASSELGGRGNSPLHF. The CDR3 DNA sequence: TGTGCCAGCAGTGAACTCGGGGGTCGAGGAAATTCACCCCTCCACTTT.

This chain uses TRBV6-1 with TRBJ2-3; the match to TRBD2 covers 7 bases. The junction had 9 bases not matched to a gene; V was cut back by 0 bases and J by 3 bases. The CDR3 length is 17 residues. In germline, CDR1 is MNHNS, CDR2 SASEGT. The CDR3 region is CASSEARRWGGTDTQYF. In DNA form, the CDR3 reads TGTGCCAGCAGTGAAGCGAGAAGGTGGGGAGGGACAGATACGCAGTATTTT.

The CDR3 here is CASSFPGGPQSYEQYF. The CDR3 nucleotides read TGTGCCAGCAGCTTTCCCGGGGGGCCGCAATCCTACGAGCAGTACTTC. J is TRBJ2-7 and V is TRBV7-2, with D perhaps matching TRBD2 (7 bases). V was trimmed by 3 bases and J by 1 base, leaving 16 bases between them. Per germline, CDR1 SGHTA and CDR2 FQGNSA. CDR3 length: 16 amino acids.

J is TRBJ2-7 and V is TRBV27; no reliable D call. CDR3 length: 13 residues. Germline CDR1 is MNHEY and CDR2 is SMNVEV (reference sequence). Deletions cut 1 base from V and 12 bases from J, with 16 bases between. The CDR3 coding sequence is TGTGCCAGCAGTTTATTCCCGGACGGAGTAGGGTACTTC. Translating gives CASSLFPDGVGYF.

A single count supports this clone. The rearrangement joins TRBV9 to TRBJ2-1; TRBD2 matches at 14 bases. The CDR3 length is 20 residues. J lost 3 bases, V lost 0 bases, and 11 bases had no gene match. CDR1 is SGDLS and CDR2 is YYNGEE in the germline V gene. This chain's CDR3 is CASSVAGRETSGRDYNEQFF. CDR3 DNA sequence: TGTGCCAGCAGCGTAGCTGGTAGGGAGACTAGCGGGAGGGACTACAATGAGCAGTTCTTC.

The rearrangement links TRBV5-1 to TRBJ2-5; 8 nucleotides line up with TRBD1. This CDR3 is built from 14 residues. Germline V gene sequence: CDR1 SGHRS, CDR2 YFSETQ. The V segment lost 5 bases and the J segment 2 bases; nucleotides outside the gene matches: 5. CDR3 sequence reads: CASRSQGAQETQYF. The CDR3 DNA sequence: TGCGCCAGCAGGTCCCAGGGGGCTCAAGAGACCCAGTACTTC.

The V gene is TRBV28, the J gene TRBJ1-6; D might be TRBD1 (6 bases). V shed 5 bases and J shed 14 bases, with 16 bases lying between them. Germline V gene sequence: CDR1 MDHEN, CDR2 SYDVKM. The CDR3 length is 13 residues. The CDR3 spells CASSRGFVDTLHF. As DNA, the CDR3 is TGTGCCAGCAGTAGGGGGTTTGTTGACACCCTCCACTTT.

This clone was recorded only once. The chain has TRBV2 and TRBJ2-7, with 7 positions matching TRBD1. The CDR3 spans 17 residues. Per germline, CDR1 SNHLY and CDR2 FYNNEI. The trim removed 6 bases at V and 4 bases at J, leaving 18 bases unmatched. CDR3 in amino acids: CASSEIQGKGIGYEQYF. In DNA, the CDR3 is TGTGCCAGCAGCGAAATACAGGGGAAGGGGATAGGGTACGAGCAGTACTTC.

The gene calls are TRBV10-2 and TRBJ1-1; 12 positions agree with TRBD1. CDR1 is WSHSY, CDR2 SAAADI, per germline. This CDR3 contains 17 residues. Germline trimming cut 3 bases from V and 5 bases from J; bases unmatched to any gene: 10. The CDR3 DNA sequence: TGCGCCAGCAGTGAAGGGAGGGACAGGGGGCGCAGGACTGAAGCTTTCTTT. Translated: CASSEGRDRGRRTEAFF.

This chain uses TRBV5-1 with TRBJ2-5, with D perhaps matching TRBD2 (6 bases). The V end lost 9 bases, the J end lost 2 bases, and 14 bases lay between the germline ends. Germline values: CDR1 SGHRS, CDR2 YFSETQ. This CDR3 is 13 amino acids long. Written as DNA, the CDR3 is TGCGCCACTCAGGGTGCGGGGCAAGAGACCCAGTACTTC. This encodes CATQGAGQETQYF.

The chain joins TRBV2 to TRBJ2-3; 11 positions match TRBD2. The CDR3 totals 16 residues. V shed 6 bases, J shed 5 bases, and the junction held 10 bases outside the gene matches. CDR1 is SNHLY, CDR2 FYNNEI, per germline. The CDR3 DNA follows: TGTGCCAGCAGCACGATTAGCGGGGGGGGAGGAGATACGCAGTATTTT. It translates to CASSTISGGGGDTQYF.

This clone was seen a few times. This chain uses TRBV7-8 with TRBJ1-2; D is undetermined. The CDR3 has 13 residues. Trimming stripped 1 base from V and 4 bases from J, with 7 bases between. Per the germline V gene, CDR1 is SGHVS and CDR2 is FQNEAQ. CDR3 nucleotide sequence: TGTGCCAGCAGCTTAGACTACACCTATGGCTACACCTTC. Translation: CASSLDYTYGYTF. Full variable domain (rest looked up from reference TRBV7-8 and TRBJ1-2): GAGVSQSPRYKVAKRGQDVALRCDPISGHVSLFWYQQALGQGPEFLTYFQNEAQLDKSGLPSDRFFAERPEGSVSTLKIQRTQQEDSAVYLCASSLDYTYGYTFGSGTRLTVV.

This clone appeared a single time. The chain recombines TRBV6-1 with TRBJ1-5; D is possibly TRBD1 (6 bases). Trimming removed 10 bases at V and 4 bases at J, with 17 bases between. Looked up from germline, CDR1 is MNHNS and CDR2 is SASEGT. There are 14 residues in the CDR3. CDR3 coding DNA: TGTGCCACCACGACAGGCTATAGGAATCAGCCCCAGCATTTT. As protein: CATTTGYRNQPQHF.

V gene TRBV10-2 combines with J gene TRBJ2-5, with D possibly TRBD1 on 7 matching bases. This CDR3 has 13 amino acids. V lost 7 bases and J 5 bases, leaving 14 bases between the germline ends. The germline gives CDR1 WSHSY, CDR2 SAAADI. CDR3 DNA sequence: TGCGCCAGCAACTTACAGGGGAGGGAGACCCAGTACTTC. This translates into CASNLQGRETQYF.

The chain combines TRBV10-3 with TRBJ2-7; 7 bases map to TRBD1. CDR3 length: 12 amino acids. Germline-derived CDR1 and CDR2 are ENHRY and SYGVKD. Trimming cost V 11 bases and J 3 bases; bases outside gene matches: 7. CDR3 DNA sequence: TGTGCCGCCGGACAGGAGCTCTACGAGCAGTACTTC. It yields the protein CAAGQELYEQYF.

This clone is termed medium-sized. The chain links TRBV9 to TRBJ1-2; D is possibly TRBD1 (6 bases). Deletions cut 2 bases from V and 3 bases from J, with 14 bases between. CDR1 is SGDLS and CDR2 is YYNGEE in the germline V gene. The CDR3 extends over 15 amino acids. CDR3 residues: CASSVSPDSDYGYTF. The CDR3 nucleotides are TGTGCCAGCAGCGTCAGCCCGGACAGTGACTATGGCTACACCTTC.

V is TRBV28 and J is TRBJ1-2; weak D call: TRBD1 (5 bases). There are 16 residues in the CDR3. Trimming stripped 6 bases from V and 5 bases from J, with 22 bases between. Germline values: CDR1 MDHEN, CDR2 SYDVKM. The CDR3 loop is CASSGLGDALLYGYTF. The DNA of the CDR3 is TGTGCCAGCAGCGGGCTCGGGGACGCCCTCCTTTATGGCTACACCTTC.

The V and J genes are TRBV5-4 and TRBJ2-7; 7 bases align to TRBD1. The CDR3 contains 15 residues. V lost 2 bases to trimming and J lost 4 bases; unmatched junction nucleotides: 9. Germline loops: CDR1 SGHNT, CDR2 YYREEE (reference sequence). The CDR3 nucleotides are TGTGCCAGCAGCTTCGGGACAGCTATCCGATACGAGCAGTACTTC. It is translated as CASSFGTAIRYEQYF. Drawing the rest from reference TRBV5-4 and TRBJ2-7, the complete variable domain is ETGVTQSPTHLIKTRGQQVTLRCSSQSGHNTVSWYQQALGQGPQFIFQYYREEENGRGNFPPRFSGLQFPNYSSELNVNALELDDSALYLCASSFGTAIRYEQYFGPGTRLTVT.

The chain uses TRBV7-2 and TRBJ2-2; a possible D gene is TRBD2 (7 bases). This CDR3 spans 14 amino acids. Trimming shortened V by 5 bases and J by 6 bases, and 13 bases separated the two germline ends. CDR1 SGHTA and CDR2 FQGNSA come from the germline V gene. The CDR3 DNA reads TGTGCCAGCAGCATAATGGGGGGGCCCGGGGAGCTGTTTTTT. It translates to CASSIMGGPGELFF.

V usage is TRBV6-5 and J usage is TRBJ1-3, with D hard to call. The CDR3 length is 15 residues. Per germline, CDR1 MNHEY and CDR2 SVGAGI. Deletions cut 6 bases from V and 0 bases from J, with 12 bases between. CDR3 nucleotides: TGTGCCAGCAGAAATACAGTTAACTCTGGAAACACCATATATTTT. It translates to CASRNTVNSGNTIYF.

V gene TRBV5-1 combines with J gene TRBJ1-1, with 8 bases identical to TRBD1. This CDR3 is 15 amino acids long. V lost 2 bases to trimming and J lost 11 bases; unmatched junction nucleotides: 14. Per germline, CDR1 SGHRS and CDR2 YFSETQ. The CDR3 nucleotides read TGCGCCAGCAGCTTAACCGGGACAGGTTTGAATTGGGCTTTCTTT. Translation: CASSLTGTGLNWAFF.

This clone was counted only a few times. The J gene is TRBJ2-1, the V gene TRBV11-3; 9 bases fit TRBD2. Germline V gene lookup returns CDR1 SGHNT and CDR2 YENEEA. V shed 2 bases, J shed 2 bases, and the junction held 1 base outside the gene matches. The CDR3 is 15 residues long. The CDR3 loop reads CASSLIAGAYNEQFF. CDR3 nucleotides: TGTGCCAGCAGCTTAATAGCGGGAGCCTACAATGAGCAGTTCTTC.

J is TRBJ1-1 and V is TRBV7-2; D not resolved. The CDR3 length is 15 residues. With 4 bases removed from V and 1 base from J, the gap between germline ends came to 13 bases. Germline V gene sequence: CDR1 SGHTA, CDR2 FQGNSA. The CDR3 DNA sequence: TGTGCCAGCAGCTCAGGAGGGTTCGCGAACACTGAAGCTTTCTTT. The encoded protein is CASSSGGFANTEAFF.